These T cell receptor beta chains were read from a single sample in a study of CD8 T cells in Susac syndrome. Each CDR3 protein gets one entry after TCRdb re-called the immunoSEQ multiplex PCR reads with MiXCR. The table lists approximately 190,000 distinct CDR3 sequences, 90% to 96% of them singletons. The sequenced sample consisted of CD4+ T cells from PBMCs. These receptors came from a human donor with Susac syndrome. CDR3s include the opening cysteine and the closing phenylalanine or tryptophan. Fields, in order: D gene, J gene, clone size, V gene, CDR3 DNA, CDR3 protein. D genes are given only for firm matches. For some rows the clone size is stated as once, few or many, or as a class when expanded; others skip it.

.,TRBJ2-1,.,TRBV28,TGTGCCAGCAGGGGCGGGGGACAAATCCTAAATGAGCAGTTCTTC,CASRGGGQILNEQFF
.,TRBJ2-2,.,TRBV7-9,TGTGCCAGCAGCTTAGTTAGCGTCGCCGGGGAGCTGTTTTTT,CASSLVSVAGELFF
TRBD2,TRBJ2-1,.,TRBV5-4,TGTGCCAGCAGCTTGGATATAGCGGGGGGCTACAATGAGCAGTTCTTC,CASSLDIAGGYNEQFF
.,TRBJ2-7,.,TRBV30,TGTGCCTGGAGTCCAACGGGCAGGGTATACGAGCAGTACTTC,CAWSPTGRVYEQYF
.,TRBJ1-3,.,TRBV6-1,TGTGCCAGCGGATTCTCTGGAAACACCATATATTTT,CASGFSGNTIYF
TRBD1,TRBJ2-1,.,TRBV7-9,TGTGCCAGCAGTTGGACAGGGGGGCCGACCAATGAGCAGTTCTTC,CASSWTGGPTNEQFF
TRBD1,TRBJ1-1,once,TRBV5-1,TGCGCCAGCAGCTACAATACCGGGACAGGGGAGAATGTGGCTTTCTTT,CASSYNTGTGENVAFF
.,TRBJ2-1,once,TRBV29-1,TGCAGCGTTGAACAGGCATCCTACAATGAGCAGTTCTTC,CSVEQASYNEQFF
TRBD1,TRBJ2-3,.,TRBV10-3,TGTGCCATCAGAGGGGGCTTGGTGGGGACAGATACGCAGTATTTT,CAIRGGLVGTDTQYF
TRBD1,TRBJ2-4,once,TRBV5-1,TGCGCCAGCAGCGAAGACAGGGGTGGCGACATTCAGTACTTC,CASSEDRGGDIQYF
.,TRBJ1-2,once,TRBV24-1,TGTGCCACCAGTGATCTCGATAAGAACTATGGCTACACCTTC,CATSDLDKNYGYTF
.,TRBJ2-5,once,TRBV2,TGTGCCAGCCTGGTGGGGGGAAAAGAGACCCAGTACTTC,CASLVGGKETQYF
.,TRBJ2-7,.,TRBV12-3/TRBV12-4,TGTGCCAGCAGCCCTCCGACGGGGCTGGGATCCTACGAGCAGTACTTC,CASSPPTGLGSYEQYF
TRBD2,TRBJ2-1,once,TRBV29-1,TGCAGCCTCGTTTCGGGCGGGGGGGCGGCCAATGAGCAGTTCTTC,CSLVSGGGAANEQFF
.,TRBJ1-4,.,TRBV30,TGTGCCTGGAACGCGAGGTTAAATGAAAAACTGTTTTTT,CAWNARLNEKLFF
TRBD2,TRBJ2-7,.,TRBV3-1,TGTGCCAGCAGCCAAGCGGCTAGCGGGGGCTACGAGCAGTACTTC,CASSQAASGGYEQYF
.,TRBJ2-7,.,TRBV20-1,TGCAGTGCTAGATTGGACAAAACCTACGAGCAGTACTTC,CSARLDKTYEQYF
.,TRBJ2-3,.,TRBV18,TGTGCCAGCTCTCGGCAGGGGATCGCAGATACGCAGTATTTT,CASSRQGIADTQYF
TRBD2,TRBJ2-1,.,TRBV30,TGTGCCTGGAGTGTACTGGAGTCCTGGCGGGGGGGCCGTCAACATCGAAATGAGCAGTTCTTC,CAWSVLESWRGGRQHRNEQFF
.,TRBJ1-6,.,TRBV30,TGTGCCTGGAGTGATGCAGGGAATTCACCCCTCCACTTT,CAWSDAGNSPLHF
.,TRBJ1-2,few,TRBV4-1,TGCGCCAGCAGCCAGATAGGGAGGGGTTTTGGATATGGCTACACCTTC,CASSQIGRGFGYGYTF
.,TRBJ1-1,.,TRBV30,TGTGCCTCCCTCCCACCGATGAACACTGAAGCTTTCTTT,CASLPPMNTEAFF
.,TRBJ1-1,.,TRBV6-6,TGTGCCAGCAGTTACGGGTCAGGAGACACTGAAGCTTTCTTT,CASSYGSGDTEAFF
TRBD1,TRBJ2-5,.,TRBV30,TGTGCCTGGAGGGACAGGGGTGGAGAGACCCAGTACTTC,CAWRDRGGETQYF
TRBD1,TRBJ2-5,.,TRBV24-1,TGTGCCACCAGCGATCAGGGGGCGGGAGAGACCCAGTACTTC,CATSDQGAGETQYF
.,TRBJ2-7,.,TRBV9,TGTGCCAGCAGCGTAGAGGCAGGGTCGTTGGGCGAGCAGTACTTC,CASSVEAGSLGEQYF
.,TRBJ1-2,.,TRBV15,TGTGCCACCAGCAGAACCGGTGCCATCCCCTATGGCTACACCTTC,CATSRTGAIPYGYTF
.,TRBJ1-1,once,TRBV7-9,TGTGCCAGCAGCTTAGTGGGGGATCTGAACACTGAAGCTTTCTTT,CASSLVGDLNTEAFF
TRBD2,TRBJ2-1,.,TRBV6-2/TRBV6-3,TGTGCCAGCATCAACCCGGTTGGCCAAACTAGCGGGGGATACAATGAGCAGTTCTTC,CASINPVGQTSGGYNEQFF
.,TRBJ1-2,.,TRBV13,TGTGCCAGCAGCCTGGGCGGACAGTCTAACTATGGCTACACCTTC,CASSLGGQSNYGYTF
TRBD2,TRBJ2-5,.,TRBV20-1,TGCAGTGCTTCTAGCGGGGGGGCGCGAGAGACCCAGTACTTC,CSASSGGARETQYF
.,TRBJ1-1,.,TRBV30,TGTGCCTGGGGGGCGTGGACTGAAGCTTTCTTT,CAWGAWTEAFF
.,TRBJ1-1,once,TRBV24-1,TGTGCCACCACTCTACAGGTTACTAGGAACACTGAAGCTTTCTTT,CATTLQVTRNTEAFF
TRBD1,TRBJ2-4,.,TRBV25-1,TGTGCCAGCAGTGAATCTGGCAGGGGGACCATTCAGTACTTC,CASSESGRGTIQYF
TRBD2,TRBJ2-5,.,TRBV5-4,TGTGCCAGCAGCCGGGGCCATAGCGGGGGGGCTGAAGAGACCCAGTACTTC,CASSRGHSGGAEETQYF
.,TRBJ2-7,.,TRBV11-2,TGTGCCAGCAGCTTAGGAATCTACGAGCAGTACTTC,CASSLGIYEQYF
.,TRBJ2-1,.,TRBV5-6,TGTGCCAGCAGCTTACTAGGGCCAGGAGGGAATGAGCAGTTCTTC,CASSLLGPGGNEQFF
TRBD1,TRBJ2-7,once,TRBV15,TGTGCCACCAGGGGACAGGGAAACGCCGAGCAGTACTTC,CATRGQGNAEQYF
TRBD2,TRBJ2-7,.,TRBV20-1,TGCAGTGCTAGTCGGGGGGTTTACGAGCAGTACTTC,CSASRGVYEQYF
TRBD1,TRBJ2-3,.,TRBV9,TGTGCCAGCAGCCCTCAGACAGGGGGCCCAGATACGCAGTATTTT,CASSPQTGGPDTQYF
TRBD2,TRBJ2-1,once,TRBV20-1,TGCAGTGCTAGTGCTCTAGCGGCCTCCTACAATGAGCAGTTCTTC,CSASALAASYNEQFF
.,TRBJ1-6,.,TRBV7-6,TGTGCCAGCAGCTTAGGGTTCGGTGCGAATTCACCCCTCCACTTT,CASSLGFGANSPLHF
TRBD2,TRBJ2-3,.,TRBV10-3,TGTGCCATCAGTGATGGGGGGGTGAGCACAGATACGCAGTATTTT,CAISDGGVSTDTQYF
TRBD1,TRBJ1-3,.,TRBV6-5,TGTGCCAGCAGGCGGACAGGGGGCAACACCATATATTTT,CASRRTGGNTIYF
.,TRBJ1-5,.,TRBV19,TGTGCCAGTAGTCGGGACCGGGAGGACAATCAGCCCCAGCATTTT,CASSRDREDNQPQHF
TRBD1,TRBJ1-1,.,TRBV20-1,TGCAGTGCTGGAGGGGGCAGGGGGGACACTGAAGCTTTCTTT,CSAGGGRGDTEAFF
.,TRBJ2-7,.,TRBV20-1,TGCAGTGCTGCGGGACAGCCAGGGCTCTACGAGCAGTACTTC,CSAAGQPGLYEQYF
.,TRBJ1-5,.,TRBV30,TGTGCCTGGGACTCAGGGACGGAACAGCCCCAGCATTTT,CAWDSGTEQPQHF
TRBD1,TRBJ1-6,.,TRBV10-3,TGTGCCATCACCCCGGGACAGGGGAATTCACCCCTCCACTTT,CAITPGQGNSPLHF
.,TRBJ2-1,.,TRBV29-1,TGCAGCGTCAACTACGTAGCCGACTACAATGAGCAGTTCTTC,CSVNYVADYNEQFF
.,TRBJ2-5,.,TRBV14,TGTGCCAGCAGCCAAGATTCTGACAGCGCGATATGGGAGACCCAGTACTTC,CASSQDSDSAIWETQYF
.,TRBJ2-1,once,TRBV9,TGTGCCAGCAGCGTAGAAACCGACGACGAGCAGTTCTTC,CASSVETDDEQFF